This T cell receptor (beta chain) stems from a study of spatial heterogeneity in lung cancer. General observations from the study: The study found ubiquitous expanded tumor TCRs in blood more at resection than follow-up.

This clonotype was detected only a few times. The antigen is unknown. V was clipped by 3 bases and J by 6 bases, with 14 bases between them. This CDR3 has 14 amino acids. Germline V gives CDR1 KGHSH, CDR2 LQKENI. Individually, TCR cDNA molecules were each labelled with a unique molecular identifier. Each CDR3 protein gets one entry after TCRdb re-called the 5' RACE reads with MiXCR. The sample holds approximately 9,400 distinct CDR3 sequences, approximately 4.5% seen once. Time point of the sample: sample taken at primary tumor resection. The 65 or so donors had untreated early-stage non-small cell lung cancer. Sequencing covered unsorted whole RNA taken from tumor, nontumor lung or frozen PBMC.

The sample in question was PBMCs, obtained at surgery. The chain links TRBV18 to TRBJ1-1; TRBD1 might be the D (5 bases). This receptor was identified in a male donor with early-stage non-small cell lung cancer. In nucleotides, the CDR3 is TGTGCCAGCTCACCCCGGGACGGTGGTGCTGAAGCTTTCTTT. As protein: CASSPRDGGAEAFF. The full variable domain, with the rest looked up from reference TRBV18 and TRBJ1-1, is NAGVMQNPRHLVRRRGQEARLRCSPMKGHSHVYWYRQLPEEGLKFMVYLQKENIIDESGMPKERFSAEFPKEGPSILRIQQVVRGDSAAYFCASSPRDGGAEAFFGQGTRLTVV.